Each of the 22 T cell receptor beta chains below was sequenced from the same sample in a study of blood T cell repertoires in COVID-19. TCRdb's table, derived via immunoSEQ multiplex PCR, lists solely in-frame clones and lacks some. The sample holds about 420,000 clones, around nine tenths seen once. Specimen: peripheral blood. These receptors were collected from a man younger than 30 with COVID-19, enrolled during active disease.

The chain has TRBV3-1 (or the pseudogene TRBV3-2) and TRBJ2-1; no firm D call. Germline V gives CDR1 LGHDT, CDR2 YNNKEL (reference sequence). V lost 0 bases, J lost 7 bases, and 10 bases lay in between. The length of the CDR3 is 14 residues. CDR3 sequence (DNA): TGTGCCAGCAGCCAAGATCCGAGTGTGAATGAGCAGTTCTTC. Translation: CASSQDPSVNEQFF.

V is TRBV6-2 or TRBV6-3 and J is TRBJ1-6; D is perhaps TRBD1 (5 bases). Germline assignment: CDR1 MNHEY and CDR2 SVGEGT. CDR3 length: 16 amino acids. V was trimmed by 7 bases and J by 1 base, leaving 14 bases between them. CDR3 bases: TGTGCCAGCAACCCGCGGGGGAGGTCCTATAATTCACCCCTCCACTTT. Protein product: CASNPRGRSYNSPLHF.

This clone occurred a few times. The chain uses TRBV11-2 and TRBJ2-3; 12 nucleotides line up with TRBD2. The CDR3 has 19 amino acids. The germline gives CDR1 SGHAT, CDR2 FQNNGV. After removal of 3 bases from V and 1 base from J, the junction contained 11 bases not matched to a gene. The CDR3 loop is CASSFPLAGGYRGTDTQYF. The CDR3 DNA reads as TGTGCCAGCAGCTTCCCACTAGCGGGGGGCTATCGGGGCACAGATACGCAGTATTTT.

This chain joins TRBV25-1 and TRBJ2-7, with D maybe TRBD2 (6 bases). This CDR3 has 16 residues. Trimming removed 3 bases from V and 2 bases from J, with 17 bases in between. Germline assignment: CDR1 MGHDK and CDR2 SYGVNS. This CDR3 reads CASSDWGGAGTYEQYF. The CDR3 coding sequence is TGTGCCAGCAGTGATTGGGGTGGGGCGGGAACCTACGAGCAGTACTTC.

The V and J genes are TRBV5-4 and TRBJ2-1, with 10 nucleotides matching TRBD2. V lost 4 bases, J lost 3 bases, and 4 bases stayed unmatched. The CDR3 has 15 amino acids. Per germline, CDR1 SGHNT and CDR2 YYREEE (reference sequence). The CDR3 here is CASSDLAGVYNEQFF. The CDR3 nucleotides read TGTGCCAGCAGCGACCTAGCGGGGGTCTACAATGAGCAGTTCTTC.

The V and J genes are TRBV7-9 and TRBJ2-3; 7 bases match TRBD1. V lost 2 bases to trimming and J lost 6 bases; unmatched junction nucleotides: 20. Per the germline V gene, CDR1 is SEHNR and CDR2 is FQNEAQ (reference sequence). The CDR3 loop spans 19 amino acids. In DNA form, the CDR3 reads TGTGCCAGCAGCTTATCCCCGGGACAGCGCTCTCTCTCCGACGATACGCAGTATTTT. Amino acids: CASSLSPGQRSLSDDTQYF.

The chain links TRBV10-2 to TRBJ1-4; TRBD1 aligns across 7 bases. The germline gives CDR1 WSHSY, CDR2 SAAADI. The CDR3 length is 15 residues. Trimming cost V 6 bases and J 1 base; bases outside gene matches: 5. DNA for the CDR3: TGCGCCAGCAGACAAACAGGGGTAACTAATGAAAAACTGTTTTTT. Translated, it gives CASRQTGVTNEKLFF.

V gene TRBV6-2 or TRBV6-3 combines with J gene TRBJ1-2; 7 nucleotides align to TRBD1. Germline values: CDR1 MNHEY, CDR2 SVGEGT. Trimming cost V 3 bases and J 6 bases; bases outside gene matches: 4. This CDR3 contains 13 residues. The CDR3 region is CASSYVQGHGYTF. The CDR3, as DNA: TGTGCCAGCAGTTATGTACAGGGGCATGGCTACACCTTC.

This clone was seen only once. DNA for the CDR3: TGTGCCAGCACCTCATCGGGGGGTAACAATGAGCAGTTCTTC. Protein: CASTSSGGNNEQFF. The chain has TRBV3-1 (or the pseudogene TRBV3-2) and TRBJ2-1; 7 bases match TRBD2. CDR3 length: 14 residues. Germline lookup yields CDR1 LGHDT and CDR2 YNNKEL (reference sequence). With V trimmed by 7 bases and J by 5 bases, 8 bases remained unmatched.

This chain links TRBV19 with TRBJ2-3; no clear D gene. The CDR3 is 16 amino acids. The V gene lost 1 base and the J gene lost 0 bases, with 11 bases spanning the gap. The germline V gene encodes CDR1 LNHDA and CDR2 SQIVND (reference sequence). CDR3 bases: TGTGCCAGTAGTATAGGGGTAGCCCGCAGCACAGATACGCAGTATTTT. Its translation is CASSIGVARSTDTQYF.

The chain has TRBV12-3 or TRBV12-4 and TRBJ2-1, with D unclear. This CDR3 has 13 residues. Trimming stripped 6 bases from V and 0 bases from J, with 6 bases between. CDR3 protein: CASRPSSYNEQFF. The CDR3 region has the DNA TGTGCCAGCAGGCCGAGCTCCTACAATGAGCAGTTCTTC.

This clone showed up just once. The rearrangement joins TRBV2 to TRBJ2-2, with 11 bases matching TRBD2. The V and J ends lost 5 bases and 5 bases, in that order; junction bases with no gene match: 4. The germline CDR1 and CDR2 sequences are SNHLY and FYNNEI. The CDR3 totals 15 residues. CDR3 nucleotides: TGTGCCAGCAGTTCACTAGCGGGAGATACCGGGGAGCTGTTTTTT. This translates into CASSSLAGDTGELFF.

The rearrangement links TRBV6-2 or TRBV6-3 to TRBJ2-1; D is unclear. The CDR3 totals 13 residues. From germline, CDR1 is MNHEY and CDR2 SVGEGT. The germline V and J ends were trimmed by 0 bases and 4 bases, with 4 bases remaining between them. The CDR3 nucleotides are TGTGCCAGCAGTTACTCGACTTACAATGAGCAGTTCTTC. Translated: CASSYSTYNEQFF.

This rearrangement joins TRBV11-3 to TRBJ2-1, with TRBD2 identical over 16 bases. The CDR3 runs to 18 residues. In germline, CDR1 is SGHNT, CDR2 YENEEA. Germline trimming cut 3 bases from V and 2 bases from J; bases unmatched to any gene: 4. The CDR3 loop reads CASSFGGTSGRAYNEQFF. For the CDR3, the DNA is TGTGCCAGCAGCTTTGGCGGGACTAGCGGGAGGGCCTACAATGAGCAGTTCTTC.

This clone was recorded only once. V usage is TRBV18 and J usage is TRBJ2-1; 14 bases agree with TRBD2. The germline V gene has CDR1 KGHSH and CDR2 LQKENI. The CDR3 is 19 amino acids. J gave up 5 bases and V 6 bases, and 15 bases lay outside the gene matches. DNA of the CDR3: TGTGCCAGCTCCCCTCGGCCCGGGACTAGCGGGAGAATCGACAATGAGCAGTTCTTC. Protein product: CASSPRPGTSGRIDNEQFF.

The chain recombines TRBV24-1 with TRBJ2-1; TRBD2 matches 13 bases. Germline V gives CDR1 KGHDR, CDR2 SFDVKD. There are 16 residues in the CDR3. The trim removed 4 bases at V and 9 bases at J, leaving 8 bases unmatched. The CDR3 loop is CATSESGLAGLSEQFF. The CDR3 DNA sequence: TGTGCCACCAGTGAATCGGGACTAGCGGGATTAAGTGAGCAGTTCTTC.

The table lists this clone with a count of one. The V gene is TRBV7-8, the J gene TRBJ2-1, with D tentatively TRBD2 (5 bases). Per the germline V gene, CDR1 is SGHVS and CDR2 is FQNEAQ. The CDR3 extends over 15 amino acids. The germline V and J ends were trimmed by 3 bases and 5 bases, with 14 bases remaining between them. CDR3 bases: TGTGCCAGCAGCTTTGGACCAGCGGCAGACAATGAGCAGTTCTTC. It codes for CASSFGPAADNEQFF.

V and J are TRBV19 and TRBJ1-5, with 7 bases lining up with TRBD1. In germline, CDR1 is LNHDA, CDR2 SQIVND (reference sequence). Trimming at V came to 5 bases and at J to 3 bases, leaving 7 bases not matched to a gene. The CDR3 runs to 15 residues. Here the CDR3 reads CASSLLQGPNQPQHF. The CDR3 nucleotides read TGTGCCAGTAGTTTACTACAGGGGCCCAATCAGCCCCAGCATTTT.

This chain joins TRBV25-1 and TRBJ1-1, with D maybe TRBD1 (5 bases). Trimming shortened V by 6 bases and J by 1 base, and 6 bases separated the two germline ends. The CDR3 contains 12 residues. The germline V gene encodes CDR1 MGHDK and CDR2 SYGVNS. CDR3 in amino acids: CASSTGNTEAFF. The DNA for the CDR3 is TGTGCCAGCAGCACAGGGAACACTGAAGCTTTCTTT.

V and J are TRBV19 and TRBJ2-1; D is perhaps TRBD2 (5 bases). The CDR3 is made up of 14 amino acids. Looked up from germline, CDR1 is LNHDA and CDR2 is SQIVND (reference sequence). V gave up 5 bases and J gave up 6 bases, with 14 bases separating them. Here the CDR3 DNA reads TGTGCCAGTAGTTCCCGGGGAAAAGGCAATGAGCAGTTCTTC. Protein sequence: CASSSRGKGNEQFF.

This clone came up a few times. The chain uses TRBV5-1 and TRBJ2-3, with TRBD2 matching 8 bases. The CDR3 loop spans 16 amino acids. The V gene's germline CDR1 is SGHRS and CDR2 YFSETQ. J lost 1 base, V lost 0 bases, and 4 bases had no gene match. The CDR3: CASSLGSSGRTDTQYF. CDR3 bases: TGCGCCAGCAGCTTGGGATCTAGCGGGCGCACAGATACGCAGTATTTT.

The V and J genes are TRBV7-7 and TRBJ2-2; 12 bases are shared with TRBD2. Germline values: CDR1 SSHAT, CDR2 FNYEAQ (reference sequence). The CDR3 loop spans 17 amino acids. The V segment lost 4 bases and the J segment 0 bases; nucleotides outside the gene matches: 3. The chain's CDR3 is CASSSRLAGANTGELFF. The CDR3 DNA reads TGTGCCAGCAGCTCAAGACTAGCGGGGGCGAACACCGGGGAGCTGTTTTTT.